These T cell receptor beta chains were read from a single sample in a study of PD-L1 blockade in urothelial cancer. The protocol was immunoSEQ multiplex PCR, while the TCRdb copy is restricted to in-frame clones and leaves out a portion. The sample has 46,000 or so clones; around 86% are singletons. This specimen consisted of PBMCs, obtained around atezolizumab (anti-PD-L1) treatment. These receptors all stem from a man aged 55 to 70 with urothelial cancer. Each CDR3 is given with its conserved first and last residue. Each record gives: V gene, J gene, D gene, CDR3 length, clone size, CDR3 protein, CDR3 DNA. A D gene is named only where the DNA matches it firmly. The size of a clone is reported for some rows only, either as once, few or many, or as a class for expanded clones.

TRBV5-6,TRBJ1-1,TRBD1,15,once,CASRFRLNRGPEAFF,TGTGCCAGCCGTTTCAGATTAAACAGGGGCCCTGAAGCTTTCTTT
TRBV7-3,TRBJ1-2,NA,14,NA,CASSALQGADGYTF,TGTGCCAGCAGCGCCCTACAAGGGGCGGATGGCTACACCTTC
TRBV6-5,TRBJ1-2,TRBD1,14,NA,CASTRDRTNYGYTF,TGTGCCAGCACCCGGGACAGGACTAACTATGGCTACACCTTC
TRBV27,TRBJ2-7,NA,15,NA,CASSSLTGTSYEQYF,TGTGCCAGCAGTTCGCTGACAGGGACTTCCTACGAGCAGTACTTC
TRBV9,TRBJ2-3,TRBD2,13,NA,CASRPGGSDTQYF,TGTGCCAGCAGACCGGGGGGTTCAGATACGCAGTATTTT
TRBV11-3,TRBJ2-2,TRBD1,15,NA,CASSRTGGDTGELFF,TGTGCCAGCAGCCGAACAGGGGGCGACACCGGGGAGCTGTTTTTT
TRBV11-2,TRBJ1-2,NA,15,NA,CASSLDPTQLYGYTF,TGTGCCAGCAGCTTAGATCCCACACAGCTATATGGCTACACCTTC
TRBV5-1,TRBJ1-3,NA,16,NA,CASSLERQISGNTIYF,TGCGCCAGCAGCTTGGAGAGACAAATCTCTGGAAACACCATATATTTT
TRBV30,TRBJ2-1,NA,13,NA,CAWSERQDNEQFF,TGTGCCTGGAGCGAGCGGCAGGACAATGAGCAGTTCTTC
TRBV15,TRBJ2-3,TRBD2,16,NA,CATSFRLAGGTDTQYF,TGTGCCACCAGCTTTAGACTAGCGGGGGGCACAGATACGCAGTATTTT
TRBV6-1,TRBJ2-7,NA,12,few,CASKTQSYEQYF,TGTGCCAGCAAAACCCAGTCCTACGAGCAGTACTTC
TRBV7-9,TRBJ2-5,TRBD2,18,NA,CASSKQGLAGAPGETQYF,TGTGCCAGCAGCAAGCAGGGACTAGCGGGGGCCCCGGGAGAGACCCAGTACTTC
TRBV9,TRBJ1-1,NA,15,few,CASSVGEGRYTEAFF,TGTGCCAGCAGCGTAGGGGAGGGCAGATACACTGAAGCTTTCTTT
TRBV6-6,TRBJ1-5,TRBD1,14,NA,CASKRQGADQPQHF,TGTGCCAGCAAGCGACAGGGGGCGGATCAGCCCCAGCATTTT
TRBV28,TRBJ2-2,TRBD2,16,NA,CASTLGGGINTGELFF,TGTGCCAGCACTTTGGGCGGGGGGATAAACACCGGGGAGCTGTTTTTT
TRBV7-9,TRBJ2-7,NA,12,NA,CASSIQNYEQYF,TGTGCCAGCAGCATCCAAAACTACGAGCAGTACTTC
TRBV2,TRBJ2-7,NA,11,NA,CASKGHYEQYF,TGTGCCAGCAAGGGACACTACGAGCAGTACTTC
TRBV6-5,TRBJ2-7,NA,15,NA,CASSYSGTRVYEQYF,TGTGCCAGCAGTTACTCCGGGACACGAGTCTACGAGCAGTACTTC
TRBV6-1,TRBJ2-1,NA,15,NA,CASSENWSSYNEQFF,TGTGCCAGCAGTGAAAACTGGAGCTCCTACAATGAGCAGTTCTTC
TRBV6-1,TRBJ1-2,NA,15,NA,CASSEDGGYTYGYTF,TGTGCCAGCAGTGAAGATGGGGGGTATACTTATGGCTACACCTTC
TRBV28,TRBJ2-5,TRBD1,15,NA,CASSPGGTGGETQYF,TGTGCCAGCAGTCCCGGGGGGACAGGGGGGGAGACCCAGTACTTC
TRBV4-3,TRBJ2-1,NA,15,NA,CASSQEDNSYNEQFF,TGCGCCAGCAGCCAAGAAGACAACTCCTACAATGAGCAGTTCTTC
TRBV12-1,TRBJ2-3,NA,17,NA,CASSFQTGPQRADTQYF,TGTGCCAGCAGCTTTCAGACAGGGCCCCAGAGGGCAGATACGCAGTATTTT
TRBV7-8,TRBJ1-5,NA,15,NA,CASSRQLGTSQPQHF,TGTGCCAGCAGCCGACAGTTAGGAACTTCACAGCCCCAGCATTTT
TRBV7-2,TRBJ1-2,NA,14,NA,CASSSPGTAYGYTF,TGTGCCAGCAGCTCACCAGGGACTGCATATGGCTACACCTTC
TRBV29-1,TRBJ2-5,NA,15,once,CSVLGGSGGGETQYF,TGCAGCGTTTTAGGGGGCAGCGGAGGGGGGGAGACCCAGTACTTC
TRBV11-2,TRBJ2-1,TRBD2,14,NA,CASSLVTGEGEQFF,TGTGCCAGCAGCTTAGTTACGGGGGAGGGCGAGCAGTTCTTC
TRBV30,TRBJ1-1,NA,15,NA,CAWSMSFRVNTEAFF,TGTGCCTGGAGTATGTCCTTCAGGGTAAACACTGAAGCTTTCTTT
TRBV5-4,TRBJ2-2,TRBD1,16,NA,CASSLGRQGPTGELFF,TGTGCCAGCAGCTTGGGCAGACAGGGCCCCACCGGGGAGCTGTTTTTT
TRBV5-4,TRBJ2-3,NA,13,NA,CASSRGAADTQYF,TGTGCCAGCAGCCGGGGAGCGGCAGATACGCAGTATTTT
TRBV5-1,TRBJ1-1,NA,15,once,CASSLAAGVNTEAFF,TGCGCCAGCAGCTTGGCCGCAGGGGTAAACACTGAAGCTTTCTTT
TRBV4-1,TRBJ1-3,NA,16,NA,CASSHGAGASGNTIYF,TGCGCCAGCAGCCACGGGGCAGGGGCCTCTGGAAACACCATATATTTT